This T cell receptor (beta chain) was identified during a study of blood T cell repertoires in COVID-19. Study as a whole: Samples taken during acute and convalescent COVID-19 were collected in the United States, Italy and Spain. Sample material is recorded as cDNA or gDNA derived from T cells, B-cell-depleted T cells, or PBMCs.

The CDR3 has 13 residues. Trimming shortened V by 6 bases and J by 3 bases, and 12 bases separated the two germline ends. Germline values: CDR1 SGHAT, CDR2 FQNNGV. Participants came from some 23 US areas, aged about 18 to 89 years. In its sample, this clone was seen many times. Profiling relied on immunoSEQ multiplex PCR, and the TCRdb table lists in-frame clones only, not all of them. The table shows roughly 220,000 clones, with 80% to 90% occurring only once. The receptor was derived from a woman between 50 and 59 years old with acute COVID-19. The chain is built from TRBV11-2 and TRBJ2-7, with D perhaps TRBD2 (5 bases). The sample consisted of PBMCs or T cells enriched from blood (not recorded which). The CDR3 sequence: CASRGSFDYEQYF. CDR3 nucleotides: TGTGCCAGCAGAGGGAGTTTCGACTACGAGCAGTACTTC.